The rows below give T cell receptor beta chains drawn from one sample of a study of technical replicates of blood from several donors. Sequencing used immunoSEQ multiplex PCR; TCRdb keeps in-frame clones, though not all of them. The repertoire consists of about 79,000 clones, with around 90% occurring once and the leading ten covering 0.3% to 0.45%. Sequences were obtained from T cells isolated from PBMCs. The receptors derive from a human donor in good health. Some clones in this sample may be carry-over from other donors' samples. The CDR3 runs from the conserved cysteine through the conserved F or W. D genes are given only for firm matches. The size field is filled for only some rows; it gives once, few, many or a size class.

D gene: .
J gene: TRBJ2-7
clone size: .
V gene: TRBV4-2
CDR3 protein: CASSQEGRDLHEQYF
CDR3 DNA: TGTGCCAGCAGCCAAGAGGGCAGGGATCTCCACGAGCAGTACTTC

D gene: .
J gene: TRBJ1-3
clone size: .
V gene: TRBV11-2
CDR3 protein: CASSLVEDTIYF
CDR3 DNA: TGTGCCAGCAGCTTAGTGGAGGACACCATATATTTT

D gene: .
J gene: TRBJ2-7
clone size: .
V gene: TRBV29-1
CDR3 protein: CSVEVAAYEQYF
CDR3 DNA: TGCAGCGTTGAAGTAGCTGCCTACGAGCAGTACTTC

D gene: .
J gene: TRBJ1-4
clone size: .
V gene: TRBV7-9
CDR3 protein: CASGQINEKLFF
CDR3 DNA: TGTGCCAGCGGACAGATTAATGAAAAACTGTTTTTT

D gene: TRBD1
J gene: TRBJ1-1
clone size: .
V gene: TRBV19
CDR3 protein: CASTALDRPNTEAFF
CDR3 DNA: TGTGCCAGTACTGCCTTGGACAGGCCTAACACTGAAGCTTTCTTT

D gene: .
J gene: TRBJ2-3
clone size: .
V gene: TRBV15
CDR3 protein: CATSREKFREESDTQYF
CDR3 DNA: TGTGCCACCAGCAGAGAGAAGTTTCGGGAAGAATCAGATACGCAGTATTTT

D gene: .
J gene: TRBJ2-1
clone size: .
V gene: TRBV10-3
CDR3 protein: CAISRNRNNEQFF
CDR3 DNA: TGTGCCATCAGTAGAAATAGAAACAATGAGCAGTTCTTC

D gene: .
J gene: TRBJ1-3
clone size: .
V gene: TRBV11-2
CDR3 protein: CASSLDRENTIYF
CDR3 DNA: TGTGCCAGCAGCTTAGATAGAGAAAACACCATATATTTT

D gene: .
J gene: TRBJ2-7
clone size: .
V gene: TRBV27
CDR3 protein: CASTDPGKREQYF
CDR3 DNA: TGTGCCAGCACGGATCCAGGGAAACGCGAGCAGTACTTC

D gene: .
J gene: TRBJ2-7
clone size: .
V gene: TRBV6-1
CDR3 protein: CASSEDYLQYF
CDR3 DNA: TGTGCCAGCAGTGAAGACTATTTGCAGTACTTC

D gene: TRBD2
J gene: TRBJ2-7
clone size: .
V gene: TRBV5-4
CDR3 protein: CASSPGLAGDHEQYF
CDR3 DNA: TGTGCCAGCAGCCCAGGACTAGCGGGAGACCACGAGCAGTACTTC

D gene: .
J gene: TRBJ2-5
clone size: .
V gene: TRBV23-1
CDR3 protein: CASSPSGFGTQYF
CDR3 DNA: TGCGCCAGCAGTCCTTCAGGATTCGGGACCCAGTACTTC

D gene: TRBD2
J gene: TRBJ2-7
clone size: .
V gene: TRBV5-1
CDR3 protein: CASSFTLAGVGYEQYF
CDR3 DNA: TGCGCCAGCAGCTTTACCTTAGCGGGAGTGGGGTACGAGCAGTACTTC

D gene: .
J gene: TRBJ2-7
clone size: .
V gene: TRBV5-1
CDR3 protein: CASSLTGYEQYF
CDR3 DNA: TGCGCCAGCAGCTTGACCGGCTACGAGCAGTACTTC

D gene: .
J gene: TRBJ2-5
clone size: .
V gene: TRBV6-5
CDR3 protein: CASSTTLAQQETQYF
CDR3 DNA: TGTGCCAGCAGTACCACTCTAGCGCAGCAAGAGACCCAGTACTTC

D gene: .
J gene: TRBJ2-1
clone size: once
V gene: TRBV27
CDR3 protein: CASRLGLEQFF
CDR3 DNA: TGTGCCAGCAGGTTGGGGCTTGAGCAGTTCTTC

D gene: .
J gene: TRBJ1-2
clone size: .
V gene: TRBV9
CDR3 protein: CASSSLYGYTF
CDR3 DNA: TGTGCCAGCAGCTCCCTGTATGGCTACACCTTC

D gene: TRBD2
J gene: TRBJ2-3
clone size: once
V gene: TRBV29-1
CDR3 protein: CSAGTSGTDTQYF
CDR3 DNA: TGCAGCGCCGGGACTAGCGGCACAGATACGCAGTATTTT

D gene: TRBD1
J gene: TRBJ1-1
clone size: .
V gene: TRBV28
CDR3 protein: CASSPDIILAGGYTEAFF
CDR3 DNA: TGTGCCAGCAGTCCCGATATAATACTGGCAGGGGGTTATACTGAAGCTTTCTTT

D gene: .
J gene: TRBJ2-5
clone size: .
V gene: TRBV30
CDR3 protein: CAWSFSIRETQYF
CDR3 DNA: TGTGCCTGGAGCTTTAGTATCCGGGAGACCCAGTACTTC

D gene: TRBD2
J gene: TRBJ2-7
clone size: once
V gene: TRBV27
CDR3 protein: CASSLLGTSDEQYF
CDR3 DNA: TGTGCCAGCAGTTTACTAGGGACTAGTGACGAGCAGTACTTC

D gene: TRBD1
J gene: TRBJ2-2
clone size: .
V gene: TRBV7-2
CDR3 protein: CASSSRQGAYTGELFF
CDR3 DNA: TGTGCCAGCAGCTCAAGACAGGGGGCGTACACCGGGGAGCTGTTTTTT

D gene: .
J gene: TRBJ2-2
clone size: once
V gene: TRBV27
CDR3 protein: CASSFNGRGDGELFF
CDR3 DNA: TGTGCCAGCAGTTTTAACGGGAGAGGTGACGGGGAGCTGTTTTTT

D gene: .
J gene: TRBJ2-7
clone size: .
V gene: TRBV2
CDR3 protein: CASTPDPTGFHEQYF
CDR3 DNA: TGTGCCAGCACCCCGGACCCTACAGGGTTCCACGAGCAGTACTTC

D gene: TRBD1
J gene: TRBJ1-1
clone size: few
V gene: TRBV30
CDR3 protein: CAWSPGTGTTEAFF
CDR3 DNA: TGTGCCTGGAGCCCTGGGACAGGCACCACTGAAGCTTTCTTT

D gene: .
J gene: TRBJ1-1
clone size: few
V gene: TRBV7-9
CDR3 protein: CASSVRDTEAFF
CDR3 DNA: TGTGCCAGCAGCGTCCGGGACACTGAAGCTTTCTTT

D gene: .
J gene: TRBJ1-1
clone size: .
V gene: TRBV30
CDR3 protein: CAWRGQLTEAFF
CDR3 DNA: TGTGCCTGGAGAGGACAGCTCACTGAAGCTTTCTTT

D gene: TRBD2
J gene: TRBJ2-1
clone size: once
V gene: TRBV5-1
CDR3 protein: CASSLYAPSGDNEQFF
CDR3 DNA: TGCGCCAGCAGCTTGTATGCCCCTAGCGGAGACAATGAGCAGTTCTTC

D gene: .
J gene: TRBJ2-2
clone size: .
V gene: TRBV30
CDR3 protein: CALSMGELFF
CDR3 DNA: TGTGCCCTCAGTATGGGGGAGCTGTTTTTT

D gene: TRBD1
J gene: TRBJ1-6
clone size: .
V gene: TRBV4-1
CDR3 protein: CASSQIPGQGSSPLHF
CDR3 DNA: TGCGCCAGCAGCCAGATCCCGGGACAGGGGAGTTCACCCCTCCACTTT

D gene: .
J gene: TRBJ2-7
clone size: .
V gene: TRBV7-9
CDR3 protein: CASSLSPGRLNEQYF
CDR3 DNA: TGTGCCAGCAGCTTATCTCCAGGGAGGCTGAACGAGCAGTACTTC

D gene: TRBD1
J gene: TRBJ2-7
clone size: once
V gene: TRBV9
CDR3 protein: CASSVEGTGPYEQYF
CDR3 DNA: TGTGCCAGCAGCGTAGAAGGGACAGGGCCCTACGAGCAGTACTTC

D gene: .
J gene: TRBJ2-3
clone size: .
V gene: TRBV7-8
CDR3 protein: CASSLDDNPSTDTQYF
CDR3 DNA: TGTGCCAGCAGCTTAGATGACAACCCCAGCACAGATACGCAGTATTTT

D gene: .
J gene: TRBJ2-7
clone size: .
V gene: TRBV4-3
CDR3 protein: CASSQDGRSYEQYF
CDR3 DNA: TGCGCCAGCAGCCAAGATGGCAGGTCCTACGAGCAGTACTTC

D gene: .
J gene: TRBJ2-2
clone size: .
V gene: TRBV6-1
CDR3 protein: CASIGPSSGELFF
CDR3 DNA: TGTGCCAGCATTGGCCCTAGCTCCGGGGAGCTGTTTTTT

D gene: .
J gene: TRBJ2-1
clone size: .
V gene: TRBV7-2
CDR3 protein: CASSLAERSLYNEQFF
CDR3 DNA: TGTGCCAGCAGCTTAGCGGAGCGGAGCCTATACAATGAGCAGTTCTTC

D gene: TRBD1
J gene: TRBJ1-4
clone size: .
V gene: TRBV28
CDR3 protein: CASSSRTGGLNSEKLFF
CDR3 DNA: TGTGCCAGCAGTTCCCGGACAGGGGGCCTCAATAGTGAAAAACTGTTTTTT

D gene: TRBD2
J gene: TRBJ2-1
clone size: .
V gene: TRBV15
CDR3 protein: CATSRDSGTYNEQFF
CDR3 DNA: TGTGCCACCAGCAGAGACAGCGGGACCTACAATGAGCAGTTCTTC

D gene: TRBD2
J gene: TRBJ2-3
clone size: .
V gene: TRBV5-4
CDR3 protein: CASSWDYSDTQYF
CDR3 DNA: TGTGCCAGCAGCTGGGACTACTCGGATACGCAGTATTTT

D gene: TRBD2
J gene: TRBJ2-7
clone size: .
V gene: TRBV7-9
CDR3 protein: CASSSQQRGSSYEQYF
CDR3 DNA: TGTGCCAGCAGCTCCCAGCAGCGGGGCAGCTCCTACGAGCAGTACTTC

D gene: .
J gene: TRBJ1-2
clone size: .
V gene: TRBV7-2
CDR3 protein: CASSFSGGAQGYTF
CDR3 DNA: TGTGCCAGCAGTTTCTCTGGCGGAGCGCAGGGCTACACCTTC

D gene: .
J gene: TRBJ1-1
clone size: once
V gene: TRBV2
CDR3 protein: CATRGYMVNTEAFF
CDR3 DNA: TGTGCTACCAGGGGCTACATGGTGAACACTGAAGCTTTCTTT

D gene: .
J gene: TRBJ2-2
clone size: once
V gene: TRBV9
CDR3 protein: CASSRDTGELFF
CDR3 DNA: TGTGCCAGCTCCCGGGACACCGGGGAGCTGTTTTTT

D gene: TRBD2
J gene: TRBJ2-5
clone size: .
V gene: TRBV5-8
CDR3 protein: CASSSGTSGRILETQYF
CDR3 DNA: TGTGCCAGCAGCAGCGGGACTAGCGGGAGAATTTTAGAGACCCAGTACTTC

D gene: TRBD1
J gene: TRBJ1-4
clone size: few
V gene: TRBV7-9
CDR3 protein: CASSLGGDRVHNEKLFF
CDR3 DNA: TGTGCCAGCAGCTTAGGGGGGGACAGGGTTCATAATGAAAAACTGTTTTTT

D gene: .
J gene: TRBJ2-3
clone size: .
V gene: TRBV7-3
CDR3 protein: CASRPREFF
CDR3 DNA: TGTGCCAGCAGGCCTCGAGAGTTTTTT

D gene: .
J gene: TRBJ1-4
clone size: .
V gene: TRBV7-9
CDR3 protein: CASSTWTDEGEKLFF
CDR3 DNA: TGTGCCAGCAGCACCTGGACGGACGAGGGAGAAAAACTGTTTTTT

D gene: TRBD1
J gene: TRBJ2-7
clone size: .
V gene: TRBV4-1
CDR3 protein: CASSEQGHLGYEQYF
CDR3 DNA: TGCGCCAGCAGCGAACAGGGGCATTTAGGGTACGAGCAGTACTTC

D gene: TRBD2
J gene: TRBJ2-3
clone size: .
V gene: TRBV19
CDR3 protein: CASSISGSFGDTQYF
CDR3 DNA: TGTGCCAGTAGTATAAGCGGGAGTTTCGGGGATACGCAGTATTTT